These T cell receptor beta chains were read from a single sample in a study of blood T cells in healthy people across ages. From the 5' RACE reads, TCRdb called clonotypes with MiXCR, one entry per CDR3 protein. Counted here are over 1,300,000 distinct CDR3 sequences, 45% to 70% occurring once; the ten biggest clones make up about 6.3%. Sequences were obtained from blood. These receptors all stem from a man between 18 and 35 years old in good health. Both conserved end residues are part of each CDR3. Fields, in order: clone size, D gene, J gene, V gene, CDR3 protein, CDR3 DNA. A D gene is named only where the DNA matches it firmly. Size tells how often a clone was seen (once, few, many) or the class of an expanded clone, and some rows leave it out.

clone size: .; D gene: TRBD1; J gene: TRBJ2-7; V gene: TRBV20-1; CDR3 protein: CSAHRIPGTAIYEQYF; CDR3 DNA: TGCAGTGCCCACCGAATTCCCGGGACAGCGATTTACGAGCAGTACTTC
clone size: few; D gene: .; J gene: TRBJ2-7; V gene: TRBV6-2/TRBV6-3; CDR3 protein: CASSSDYYEQYF; CDR3 DNA: TGTGCCAGCAGTTCCGACTACTACGAGCAGTACTTC
clone size: .; D gene: .; J gene: TRBJ2-1; V gene: TRBV6-2/TRBV6-3; CDR3 protein: CASRGPSPFGSSYNEQFF; CDR3 DNA: TGTGCCAGCAGGGGCCCCTCTCCGTTTGGGAGCTCCTACAATGAGCAGTTCTTC
clone size: .; D gene: TRBD1; J gene: TRBJ2-7; V gene: TRBV27; CDR3 protein: CASRTGIYEQYF; CDR3 DNA: TGTGCCAGCAGGACAGGGATCTACGAGCAGTACTTC
clone size: .; D gene: .; J gene: TRBJ2-7; V gene: TRBV6-6; CDR3 protein: CAHGGGTGEQYF; CDR3 DNA: TGTGCCCACGGCGGGGGCACCGGCGAGCAGTACTTC
clone size: few; D gene: .; J gene: TRBJ1-2; V gene: TRBV7-9; CDR3 protein: CASSLPQGYGYTF; CDR3 DNA: TGTGCCAGCAGCTTACCCCAGGGCTATGGCTACACCTTC
clone size: few; D gene: .; J gene: TRBJ2-7; V gene: TRBV10-3; CDR3 protein: CAISAIPGTVGPTGQYF; CDR3 DNA: TGTGCCATCAGTGCCATTCCCGGGACGGTCGGGCCTACGGGGCAGTACTTC
clone size: .; D gene: .; J gene: TRBJ2-1; V gene: TRBV6-1; CDR3 protein: CASSDGVYNEQFF; CDR3 DNA: TGTGCCAGCAGTGATGGGGTCTACAATGAGCAGTTCTTC
clone size: few; D gene: .; J gene: TRBJ2-7; V gene: TRBV4-3; CDR3 protein: CASSQDISYEQYF; CDR3 DNA: TGCGCCAGCAGCCAAGACATATCCTACGAGCAGTACTTC
clone size: .; D gene: .; J gene: TRBJ2-3; V gene: TRBV28; CDR3 protein: CASSSLDYFQPTDTQYF; CDR3 DNA: TGTGCCAGCAGTTCTCTTGACTATTTCCAGCCCACAGATACGCAGTATTTT
clone size: .; D gene: .; J gene: TRBJ2-7; V gene: TRBV7-9; CDR3 protein: CASSPLFEWSYEQYF; CDR3 DNA: TGTGCCAGCAGCCCCCTATTCGAGTGGAGTTACGAGCAGTACTTC
clone size: .; D gene: TRBD2; J gene: TRBJ2-1; V gene: TRBV3-1; CDR3 protein: CASSQVGGAGGNYNEQFF; CDR3 DNA: TGTGCCAGCAGCCAGGTGGGGGGTGCGGGAGGGAACTACAATGAGCAGTTCTTC
clone size: .; D gene: TRBD1; J gene: TRBJ1-2; V gene: TRBV10-3; CDR3 protein: CAISDPGQGRGGYTF; CDR3 DNA: TGTGCCATCAGCGACCCGGGACAGGGAAGAGGCGGCTACACCTTC
clone size: .; D gene: .; J gene: TRBJ2-1; V gene: TRBV7-9; CDR3 protein: CASRGATHPKNEQFF; CDR3 DNA: TGTGCCAGCAGAGGGGCGACACACCCGAAGAATGAGCAGTTCTTC
clone size: few; D gene: .; J gene: TRBJ1-2; V gene: TRBV21-1; CDR3 protein: CAGIAGTNYGYTF; CDR3 DNA: TGTGCCGGCATTGCGGGAACTAACTATGGCTACACCTTC
clone size: .; D gene: .; J gene: TRBJ2-3; V gene: TRBV7-9; CDR3 protein: CASSAPRQGMDTDTQYF; CDR3 DNA: TGTGCCAGCAGCGCACCCAGGCAGGGGATGGACACAGATACGCAGTATTTT
clone size: .; D gene: TRBD1; J gene: TRBJ1-1; V gene: TRBV10-3; CDR3 protein: CAISRDSLINTEAFF; CDR3 DNA: TGTGCCATCAGCCGGGACAGCCTGATTAACACTGAAGCTTTCTTT
clone size: .; D gene: TRBD1; J gene: TRBJ2-1; V gene: TRBV2; CDR3 protein: CASSEERGLRTNEQFF; CDR3 DNA: TGTGCCAGCAGTGAAGAGAGGGGGCTACGGACCAATGAGCAGTTCTTC
clone size: once; D gene: .; J gene: TRBJ2-2; V gene: TRBV5-1; CDR3 protein: CASSLVLGKAGELFF; CDR3 DNA: TGCGCCAGCAGCTTGGTGCTAGGGAAGGCCGGGGAGCTGTTTTTT
clone size: .; D gene: .; J gene: TRBJ2-2; V gene: TRBV29-1; CDR3 protein: CSAKGISTGELFF; CDR3 DNA: TGCAGCGCGAAAGGGATTTCCACCGGGGAGCTGTTTTTT
clone size: .; D gene: .; J gene: TRBJ1-4; V gene: TRBV29-1; CDR3 protein: CSVNEGYTNEKLFF; CDR3 DNA: TGCAGCGTCAACGAAGGGTACACTAATGAAAAACTGTTTTTT
clone size: few; D gene: TRBD2; J gene: TRBJ2-3; V gene: TRBV5-1; CDR3 protein: CASSTGLAGQDTDTQYF; CDR3 DNA: TGCGCCAGCAGCACGGGACTAGCGGGCCAAGACACAGATACGCAGTATTTT
clone size: .; D gene: TRBD2; J gene: TRBJ2-7; V gene: TRBV4-1; CDR3 protein: CASSQEPAGRYEQYF; CDR3 DNA: TGCGCCAGCAGCCAAGAACCAGCGGGACGGTACGAGCAGTACTTC
clone size: .; D gene: .; J gene: TRBJ2-2; V gene: TRBV29-1; CDR3 protein: CSVDTRANTGELFF; CDR3 DNA: TGCAGCGTTGACACAAGAGCGAACACCGGGGAGCTGTTTTTT
clone size: .; D gene: TRBD1; J gene: TRBJ2-7; V gene: TRBV14; CDR3 protein: CASSRTGTVFVEQYF; CDR3 DNA: TGTGCCAGCAGCCGAACCGGGACAGTGTTCGTCGAGCAGTACTTC
clone size: few; D gene: .; J gene: TRBJ1-3; V gene: TRBV4-1; CDR3 protein: CASSRPGRVPGVLSGNTIYF; CDR3 DNA: TGCGCCAGCAGCCGGCCTGGGCGGGTCCCAGGCGTCCTCTCTGGAAACACCATATATTTT
clone size: .; D gene: .; J gene: TRBJ2-5; V gene: TRBV27; CDR3 protein: CASSHGLGETQYF; CDR3 DNA: TGTGCCAGCAGTCATGGGTTAGGGGAGACCCAGTACTTC